This is a list of T cell receptor beta chains from one sample in a study of T cells in Graves' hyperthyroidism and ophthalmopathy. MiXCR, applied by TCRdb to the multiplex PCR reads, yields one record per CDR3 protein. The repertoire holds about half a million distinct CDR3 sequences, less than 25% seen once, with approximately 25% in the top ten. The sample comprised blood. The receptors shown here come from a man in his late teens or twenties with Graves' hyperthyroidism. Both conserved end residues are part of each CDR3. A D gene is named only where the DNA matches it firmly. The size entry is marked missing in some rows and otherwise reads once, few, many or a size class.

D	V	size	J	CDR3	DNA
TRBD1	TRBV11-1	many	TRBJ1-6	CASSSSHTGTGSHSPLHF	TGTGCCAGCAGCTCGAGCCACACCGGGACAGGCTCCCATTCACCCCTCCACTTT
TRBD2	TRBV10-3	few	TRBJ2-7	CAISETALAGGTYEQYF	TGTGCCATCAGTGAGACTGCACTAGCGGGGGGTACCTACGAGCAGTACTTC
-	TRBV19	many	TRBJ2-7	CASSIGRGVRYEQYF	TGTGCCAGTAGTATAGGGCGGGGAGTCCGGTACGAGCAGTACTTC
-	TRBV4-1	many	TRBJ1-2	CASSQGPGIVYTF	TGCGCCAGCAGCCAAGGTCCAGGGATTGTCTACACCTTC
-	TRBV6-1	-	TRBJ2-5	CASSDLNFGQKDETQYF	TGTGCCAGCAGTGACTTAAACTTTGGACAGAAGGACGAGACCCAGTACTTC
TRBD1	TRBV7-3	-	TRBJ1-5	CASSQGQSWAAQHF	TGTGCCAGCAGCCAGGGACAGTCGTGGGCGGCCCAGCATTTT
-	TRBV6-4	few	TRBJ2-3	CASSTGLRVGGIPTDTQYF	TGTGCCAGCAGTACCGGCCTCCGGGTCGGTGGGATTCCCACAGATACGCAGTATTTT
-	TRBV27	-	TRBJ1-6	CASSMGPRGALHF	TGTGCCAGCAGTATGGGACCGCGAGGGGCCCTCCACTTT
TRBD1	TRBV10-3	many	TRBJ2-7	CAGSPGQGGVPYF	TGTGCCGGCTCACCGGGACAGGGGGGGGTTCCGTACTTC
-	TRBV6-1	many	TRBJ1-2	CASSEVGGYGYTF	TGTGCCAGCAGTGAAGTAGGGGGGTATGGCTACACCTTC
-	TRBV6-5	many	TRBJ1-1	CASSYSGGYTEAFF	TGTGCCAGCAGTTACTCAGGAGGGTACACTGAAGCTTTCTTT
-	TRBV12-3/TRBV12-4	many	TRBJ1-1	CASSQDTRRAFF	TGTGCCAGCAGCCAAGACACGAGGCGGGCTTTCTTT
-	TRBV6-1	-	TRBJ2-2	CASSAERLNTGELFF	TGTGCCAGCTCCGCAGAGCGATTAAACACCGGGGAGCTGTTTTTT
TRBD1	TRBV20-1	many	TRBJ1-2	CSATGTGQGANGYTF	TGCAGTGCTACCGGCACGGGACAGGGGGCGAATGGCTACACCTTC
TRBD1	TRBV6-5	many	TRBJ1-2	CATVMTGLSGTF	TGTGCCACCGTAATGACAGGGTTGAGCGGCACCTTC
-	TRBV5-1	many	TRBJ1-1	CASRQGPTGNTEAFF	TGCGCCAGCAGACAAGGGCCCACAGGGAACACTGAAGCTTTCTTT
-	TRBV18	few	TRBJ1-5	CASSPRLTRGLPQHF	TGTGCCAGCTCACCACGACTGACGCGGGGGTTGCCCCAGCATTTT
-	TRBV6-1	-	TRBJ1-5	CASNLRGFSNQPQHF	TGTGCCAGCAATCTTAGGGGATTTAGCAATCAGCCCCAGCATTTT
TRBD2	TRBV11-1	-	TRBJ2-7	CASSLTSGRALSEQYF	TGTGCCAGCAGCTTGACTAGCGGGAGGGCCTTAAGTGAGCAGTACTTC
-	TRBV12-3/TRBV12-4	-	TRBJ1-3	CASSLKIGGQTSGNTIYF	TGTGCCAGCAGTTTAAAAATCGGAGGACAGACCTCTGGAAACACCATATATTTT
TRBD1	TRBV20-1	many	TRBJ2-7	CSARVTTGREQYF	TGCAGTGCTAGAGTTACGACAGGGCGGGAGCAGTACTTC
-	TRBV7-9	few	TRBJ2-5	CASSLAGFKETQYF	TGTGCCAGCAGCTTAGCGGGGTTTAAAGAGACCCAGTACTTC
-	TRBV28	few	TRBJ2-7	CASTSPGGYEQYF	TGTGCCAGCACCTCACCAGGTGGCTACGAGCAGTACTTC
TRBD1	TRBV2	many	TRBJ1-5	CASSAGTGVNQPQHF	TGTGCCAGCAGTGCCGGGACAGGGGTAAATCAGCCCCAGCATTTT